This T cell receptor (beta chain) was identified during a study of patients and donors after allogeneic stem cell transplantation. Germline V lookup: CDR1 DFQATT, CDR2 SNEGSKA (reference sequence). V was cut by 5 bases and J by 2 bases, with 9 bases left in between. This CDR3 has 12 residues. TCRdb reanalysed the RT-PCR reads using MiXCR and keeps one entry per CDR3 protein. The profile covers approximately 430,000 distinct CDR3 sequences, with about a sixth appearing a single time and about 7% taken by the ten largest. The chain is built from TRBV20-1 and TRBJ1-1; the D gene is possibly TRBD1 (6 bases). This receptor was obtained from a human donor who was either an allogeneic HSCT recipient or a stem cell or donor lymphocyte infusion donor (not recorded which). It is not recorded whose cells these are; they may come from a transplant donor. Sequenced: blood, either unsorted or a sorted T cell fraction (not recorded which). CDR3 nucleotides: TGCAGTGCTCGGGGACAAAACACTGAAGCTTTCTTT. It codes for CSARGQNTEAFF.